These 26 T cell receptor beta chains were all obtained from the same sample, sequenced in a study of T cell responses to AZD1222 COVID-19 vaccine. Profiling relied on immunoSEQ multiplex PCR, and the TCRdb table lists in-frame clones only, not all of them. The data hold tens of thousands of clones, with over 85% observed a single time. The starting material was peripheral blood, obtained on day 0 of AZD1222 vaccination. These receptors were obtained from an adult in good health.

The chain employs TRBV30 and TRBJ1-3; D is ambiguous. The CDR3 is 13 residues long. Germline lookup yields CDR1 GTSNPN and CDR2 SVGIG (reference sequence). Trimming took off 8 bases at V and 0 bases at J, with 11 bases between the two ends. CDR3 loop: CALWPYSGNTIYF. DNA for the CDR3: TGTGCCCTATGGCCGTACTCTGGAAACACCATATATTTT.

This sequence joins TRBV7-2 and TRBJ1-1, with a tentative D call TRBD1 (6 bases). V was cut by 1 base and J by 2 bases, with 8 bases left in between. This CDR3 has 14 residues. Germline-derived CDR1 and CDR2 are SGHTA and FQGNSA. CDR3 in DNA: TGTGCCAGCAGCTTAGGGACAGTTAACACTGAAGCTTTCTTT. Protein sequence: CASSLGTVNTEAFF. Complete variable domain (other parts from reference TRBV7-2 and TRBJ1-1): GAGVSQSPSNKVTEKGKDVELRCDPISGHTALYWYRQSLGQGLEFLIYFQGNSAPDKSGLPSDRFSAERTGGSVSTLTIQRTQQEDSAVYLCASSLGTVNTEAFFGQGTRLTVV.

The genes are TRBV7-9 and TRBJ2-1; D ambiguous. Trimming pared 2 bases from V and 6 bases from J, leaving 8 bases between. The V gene's germline CDR1 is SEHNR and CDR2 FQNEAQ (reference sequence). The CDR3 covers 13 residues. The CDR3 sequence is CASSLTPSNEQFF. The CDR3 region has the DNA TGTGCCAGCAGCTTAACTCCGAGCAATGAGCAGTTCTTC.

This CDR3 reads CASSSRTDQKLFF. CDR3 DNA: TGTGCCAGCAGTTCCCGGACAGATCAAAAACTGTTTTTT. The V gene is TRBV11-3, the J gene TRBJ1-4; possibly TRBD1 for D (6 bases). Germline CDR1 and CDR2: SGHNT and YENEEA. V lost 6 bases, J lost 9 bases, and 14 bases lay in between. This CDR3 has 13 residues.

The gene calls are TRBV5-4 and TRBJ2-3; the match to TRBD2 covers 13 bases. This CDR3 region has 17 residues. V was pared by 3 bases and J by 8 bases, with 12 bases of the junction left unmatched. The germline V gene has CDR1 SGHNT and CDR2 YYREEE (reference sequence). The CDR3 protein is CASSSGGTSGAVGTQYF. CDR3 DNA sequence: TGTGCCAGCAGCTCGGGGGGGACTAGCGGGGCCGTGGGTACGCAGTATTTT.

As to this clone: At one end the junction does not follow the germline gene, possibly because of a read error. V and J are TRBV27 and TRBJ2-7; 12 nucleotides align to TRBD2. Germline V gene data show CDR1 as MNHEY and CDR2 as SMNVEV (reference sequence). This CDR3 has 16 amino acids. The CDR3 nucleotides are TGTGCCAGCAGTACCCAAGGACTAGCGGGGTTGTACGGGCAGTACTTC. This translates into CASSTQGLAGLYGQYF.

The CDR3 protein is CASSGLRTRTNEKLFF. The CDR3 nucleotides are TGTGCCAGCAGTGGACTACGGACTCGAACTAATGAAAAACTGTTTTTT. The chain recombines TRBV6-1 with TRBJ1-4; D gene ambiguous. Germline CDR1 MNHNS, CDR2 SASEGT. The CDR3 has 16 residues. V lost 4 bases to trimming and J lost 1 base, with 13 bases between them.

The chain combines TRBV12-3 or TRBV12-4 with TRBJ1-3; D not certain. There are 13 residues in the CDR3. V gave up 1 base and J gave up 5 bases, with 6 bases separating them. The CDR3, as DNA: TGTGCCAGCAGTTTAGAACGGAGAAACACCATATATTTT. This gives the protein CASSLERRNTIYF.

The chain recombines TRBV19 with TRBJ2-7; 9 positions agree with TRBD1. The CDR3 sequence is 14 residues long. The germline V gene has CDR1 LNHDA and CDR2 SQIVND (reference sequence). J lost 6 bases, V lost 3 bases, and 6 bases had no gene match. The CDR3: CASSIPGQGPEQYF. The CDR3, as DNA: TGTGCCAGTAGTATTCCGGGACAGGGACCCGAGCAGTACTTC.

V is TRBV5-6 and J is TRBJ2-5, with D unclear. V dropped 0 bases and J dropped 3 bases, with 12 bases sitting between them. The CDR3 sequence is 15 residues long. CDR1 SGHDT and CDR2 YYEEEE come from the germline V gene. The CDR3 DNA sequence: TGTGCCAGCAGCTTGGCCAGGCAGGCCAAAGAGACCCAGTACTTC. It specifies CASSLARQAKETQYF.

This clone was seen a single time. The chain joins TRBV12-3 or TRBV12-4 to TRBJ1-2, with D hard to call. V lost 3 bases and J 8 bases, leaving 10 bases between the germline ends. The CDR3 spans 12 residues. Here the CDR3 reads CASSFTAGGYTF. The CDR3 coding sequence is TGTGCCAGCAGTTTCACGGCCGGGGGCTACACCTTC.

The chain combines TRBV3-1 (or the pseudogene TRBV3-2) with TRBJ2-7, with 13 nucleotides matching TRBD2. The germline V gene encodes CDR1 LGHDT and CDR2 YNNKEL (reference sequence). After removal of 1 base from V and 0 bases from J, the junction contained 9 bases not matched to a gene. The CDR3 is 19 residues long. Here the CDR3 DNA reads TGTGCCAGCAGCCAAGCGGGACTAGCGGGGCTCTCTTGCTCCTACGAGCAGTACTTC. Protein product: CASSQAGLAGLSCSYEQYF.

The CDR3 DNA is TGTGCCAGCAGCCAAGATGGGAGTGGTGGCTACACCTTC. Its protein is CASSQDGSGGYTF. The chain joins TRBV3-1 (or the pseudogene TRBV3-2) to TRBJ1-2; the D is unclear. This CDR3 is built from 13 residues. Per germline, CDR1 LGHDT and CDR2 YNNKEL (reference sequence). V lost 0 bases to trimming and J lost 7 bases, with 9 bases between them.

The sample holds one count of this clone. This chain joins TRBV11-3 and TRBJ2-5; possibly TRBD2 for D (5 bases). V was clipped by 5 bases and J by 3 bases, with 10 bases between them. This CDR3 is 13 amino acids long. CDR1 is SGHNT and CDR2 is YENEEA in the germline V gene. Here the CDR3 reads CASSTGMKETQYF. CDR3 bases: TGTGCCAGCAGCACGGGAATGAAAGAGACCCAGTACTTC.

The count of this clone is one. The chain uses TRBV19 and TRBJ1-2, with D uncertain. Germline lookup yields CDR1 LNHDA and CDR2 SQIVND (reference sequence). CDR3 length equals 14 residues. Trimming removed 0 bases from V and 5 bases from J, with 10 bases in between. CDR3 nucleotides: TGTGCCAGTAGTATAGATTCGTCGGGTTATGGCTACACCTTC. This translates into CASSIDSSGYGYTF.

The chain carries TRBV6-6 and TRBJ2-7; TRBD2 might be the D (5 bases). This CDR3 region has 13 residues. The V end lost 3 bases, the J end lost 1 base, and 7 bases lay between the germline ends. Germline V gene sequence: CDR1 MNHNY, CDR2 SVGAGI (reference sequence). The CDR3 sequence: CASSYERSYEQYF. CDR3 sequence (DNA): TGTGCCAGCAGTTATGAGCGGTCCTACGAGCAGTACTTC.

The J gene is TRBJ2-1, the V gene TRBV24-1; 7 bases are shared with TRBD2. CDR3 size: 16 residues. With V trimmed by 4 bases and J by 5 bases, 10 bases remained unmatched. Per germline, CDR1 KGHDR and CDR2 SFDVKD. Here the CDR3 reads CATSDARTRAHNEQFF. CDR3 DNA: TGTGCCACCAGTGACGCACGGACTAGGGCCCACAATGAGCAGTTCTTC.

V usage is TRBV29-1 and J usage is TRBJ2-7; weak D call: TRBD2 (6 bases). Trimming left V 4 bases short and J 1 base short, with 8 bases between. The CDR3 is 12 residues long. Germline V gene sequence: CDR1 SQVTM, CDR2 ANQGSEA. The CDR3: CSVVGGSYEQYF. Written as DNA, the CDR3 is TGCAGCGTTGTGGGGGGTTCCTACGAGCAGTACTTC.

The genes are TRBV4-3 and TRBJ1-4; D not certain. Germline CDR1 and CDR2: LGHNA and YSLEER. Trimming stripped 0 bases from V and 7 bases from J, with 6 bases between. This CDR3 has 13 amino acids. In DNA, the CDR3 is TGCGCCAGCAGCCAAGATCGGGGTGAAAAACTGTTTTTT. It translates to CASSQDRGEKLFF.

The count of this clone is one. The J gene is TRBJ2-2, the V gene TRBV24-1; D is unresolved. V gave up 3 bases and J gave up 1 base, with 2 bases separating them. Germline assignment: CDR1 KGHDR and CDR2 SFDVKD. The CDR3 length is 13 residues. CDR3 sequence: CATSDENTGELFF. The CDR3 bases are TGTGCCACCAGTGATGAGAACACCGGGGAGCTGTTTTTT.

The gene calls are TRBV30 and TRBJ2-2; D is uncertain. Looked up from germline, CDR1 is GTSNPN and CDR2 is SVGIG (reference sequence). There are 11 residues in the CDR3. Trimming removed 7 bases from V and 6 bases from J, with 9 bases in between. The CDR3 region has the DNA TGTGCCTCAAGGCGCGCCGGGGAGCTGTTTTTT. Its protein product is CASRRAGELFF.

The genes are TRBV5-1 and TRBJ2-3; D is ambiguous. CDR3 length: 11 amino acids. The V and J ends lost 2 bases and 12 bases respectively, with 10 bases between them. From germline, CDR1 is SGHRS and CDR2 YFSETQ. Here the CDR3 reads CASSFTQRQYF. DNA for the CDR3: TGCGCCAGCAGCTTTACTCAACGTCAGTATTTT. Complete variable domain (other parts from reference TRBV5-1 and TRBJ2-3): KAGVTQTPRYLIKTRGQQVTLSCSPISGHRSVSWYQQTPGQGLQFLFEYFSETQRNKGNFPGRFSGRQFSNSRSEMNVSTLELGDSALYLCASSFTQRQYFGPGTRLTVL.

This chain links TRBV6-2 or TRBV6-3 with TRBJ2-7, with D maybe TRBD1 (5 bases). Between the trimmed V and J ends, which lost 1 base and 5 bases, there was a span of 15 bases. There are 15 residues in the CDR3. Germline values: CDR1 MNHEY, CDR2 SVGEGT. For the CDR3, the DNA is TGTGCCAGCAGTTACTTGCGACAGAGCAGTCACGAGCAGTACTTC. As protein: CASSYLRQSSHEQYF.

The rearrangement uses TRBV2 and TRBJ2-7; 7 nucleotides agree with TRBD2. V shed 6 bases and J 3 bases; nucleotides not matched to a gene: 5. The CDR3 totals 13 residues. Germline V gene data show CDR1 as SNHLY and CDR2 as FYNNEI. This chain's CDR3 is CASRGGNDYEQYF. CDR3 bases: TGTGCCAGCAGGGGAGGGAATGACTACGAGCAGTACTTC.

The chain joins TRBV5-1 to TRBJ1-2; weak D call: TRBD1 (6 bases). This CDR3 has 14 residues. The germline V and J ends were trimmed by 2 bases and 7 bases, with 15 bases remaining between them. CDR1 and CDR2 from the germline V gene are SGHRS and YFSETQ. CDR3 sequence (DNA): TGCGCCAGCAGCTTTGAGGGGGGAACGGTTGGCTACACCTTC. Translating gives CASSFEGGTVGYTF.

The chain combines TRBV4-3 with TRBJ2-1; no clear D. CDR3 length: 14 residues. With 0 bases removed from V and 9 bases from J, the gap between germline ends came to 12 bases. Per germline, CDR1 LGHNA and CDR2 YSLEER. Here the CDR3 DNA reads TGCGCCAGCAGCCAAGAAGACCGGAGAACTGAGCAGTTCTTC. This encodes CASSQEDRRTEQFF.